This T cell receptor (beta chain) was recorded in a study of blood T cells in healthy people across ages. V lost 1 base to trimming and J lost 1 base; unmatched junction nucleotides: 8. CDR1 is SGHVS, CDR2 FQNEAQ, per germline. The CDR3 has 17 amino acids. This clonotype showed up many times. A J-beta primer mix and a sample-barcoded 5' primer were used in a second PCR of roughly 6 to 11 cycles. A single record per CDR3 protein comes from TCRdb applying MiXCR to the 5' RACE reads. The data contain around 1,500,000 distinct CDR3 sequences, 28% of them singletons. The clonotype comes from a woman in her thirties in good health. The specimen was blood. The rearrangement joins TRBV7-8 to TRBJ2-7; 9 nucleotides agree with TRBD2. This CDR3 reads CASSLEGAGGRSYEQYF. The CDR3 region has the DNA TGTGCCAGCAGCTTAGAAGGGGCGGGAGGGAGATCCTACGAGCAGTACTTC.